Each of the 23 T cell receptor beta chains below was sequenced from the same sample in a study of cytomegalovirus exposure and HLA in healthy donors. In the PCR, 60 Vbeta and 13 Jbeta primers were used. The protocol was immunoSEQ multiplex PCR, while the TCRdb copy is restricted to in-frame clones and leaves out a portion. The table lists 150,000 to 200,000 clones, approximately 84% of them singletons. The sequenced sample consisted of PBMCs. The receptors derive from a woman aged 25 to 39 in good health and CMV-seropositive.

This clone was observed once. The V call is TRBV10-2, the J call TRBJ2-3; D might be TRBD2 (6 bases). V was clipped by 0 bases and J by 7 bases, with 11 bases between them. This CDR3 contains 14 residues. Germline V gene data show CDR1 as WSHSY and CDR2 as SAAADI. CDR3 nucleotides: TGCGCCAGCAGTGAGTCGCGGGGAAGCTATACGCAGTATTTT. It specifies CASSESRGSYTQYF.

The chain has TRBV6-6 and TRBJ1-6; 8 bases fit TRBD1. With 6 bases clipped from V and 7 bases from J, the junction kept 5 bases outside the gene matches. Germline V lookup: CDR1 MNHNY, CDR2 SVGAGI (reference sequence). The CDR3 contains 14 residues. Here the CDR3 reads CASSSGQGNSPLHF. As DNA, the CDR3 is TGTGCCAGCAGCTCCGGACAGGGAAATTCACCCCTCCACTTT.

This rearrangement joins TRBV9 to TRBJ2-5; maybe TRBD1 (6 bases). CDR1 SGDLS and CDR2 YYNGEE come from the germline V gene. The CDR3 consists of 15 residues. Trimming stripped 3 bases from V and 5 bases from J, with 17 bases between. The CDR3 sequence: CASSARDILGETQYF. The CDR3, as DNA: TGTGCCAGCAGCGCCCGGGACATCCTGGGGGAGACCCAGTACTTC. Variable domain in full (rest from reference TRBV9 and TRBJ2-5): DSGVTQTPKHLITATGQRVTLRCSPRSGDLSVYWYQQSLDQGLQFLIQYYNGEERAKGNILERFSAQQFPDLHSELNLSSLELGDSALYFCASSARDILGETQYFGPGTRLLVL.

The chain combines TRBV5-1 with TRBJ2-5, with TRBD2 as a possible D gene (6 bases). Germline V lookup: CDR1 SGHRS, CDR2 YFSETQ. The CDR3 contains 15 residues. V was shortened by 0 bases and J by 7 bases, with 16 bases between the two germline ends. DNA for the CDR3: TGCGCCAGCAGCTTGGCCTCCAGCCCCGGGGGGACCCAGTACTTC. It translates to CASSLASSPGGTQYF.

The J gene is TRBJ1-2, the V gene TRBV7-6, with D tentatively TRBD1 (5 bases). Germline-derived CDR1 and CDR2 are SGHVS and FNYEAQ. Deletions cut 1 base from V and 7 bases from J, with 10 bases between. The CDR3 contains 13 residues. CDR3 nucleotides: TGTGCCAGCAGCTTAGACAGGATGGTTGGCTACACCTTC. Its protein is CASSLDRMVGYTF.

The table lists this clone with a count of one. This chain links TRBV6-6 with TRBJ1-1; tentatively, D is TRBD1 (6 bases). This CDR3 spans 13 amino acids. Germline lookup yields CDR1 MNHNY and CDR2 SVGAGI (reference sequence). V shed 6 bases and J shed 7 bases, with 15 bases lying between them. The CDR3 DNA reads TGTGCCAGCAGGGGACACGGAGGAGGTGAAGCTTTCTTT. Its protein product is CASRGHGGGEAFF.

This clone was counted only a few times. At the DNA level, this CDR3 is encoded by other sequences in the same sample as well. This rearrangement joins TRBV2 to TRBJ2-7; tentatively, D is TRBD1 (5 bases). V dropped 8 bases and J dropped 1 base, with 6 bases sitting between them. The V gene's germline CDR1 is SNHLY and CDR2 FYNNEI. This CDR3 has 11 residues. CDR3 amino acids: CASRQSYEQYF. The CDR3 DNA reads TGTGCCAGCCGACAGTCCTACGAGCAGTACTTC.

The chain combines TRBV28 with TRBJ2-6; perhaps TRBD1 as D (5 bases). Trimming shortened V by 6 bases and J by 4 bases, and 10 bases separated the two germline ends. Germline V gene lookup returns CDR1 MDHEN and CDR2 SYDVKM. CDR3 length: 14 residues. The CDR3, as DNA: TGTGCCAGCAGGACAGATCCCGGGGCCAACGTCCTGACTTTC. As protein: CASRTDPGANVLTF.

This chain joins TRBV5-1 and TRBJ2-3, with TRBD1 matching over 9 bases. V lost 4 bases to trimming and J lost 3 bases; unmatched junction nucleotides: 9. This CDR3 has 16 amino acids. CDR1 and CDR2 (germline): SGHRS, YFSETQ. The DNA of the CDR3 is TGCGCCAGCAGCCCGGGGACAGGGAGGGTGACAGATACGCAGTATTTT. Encoded protein: CASSPGTGRVTDTQYF.

The rearrangement uses TRBV9 and TRBJ2-3; 10 bases are a match to TRBD2. In germline, CDR1 is SGDLS, CDR2 YYNGEE. The V gene end was trimmed by 0 bases and the J gene end by 11 bases; junction bases not matched to a gene: 3. The CDR3 runs 13 residues. The CDR3 loop is CASSVEQRGGQYF. The CDR3 region has the DNA TGTGCCAGCAGCGTAGAGCAGCGGGGGGGGCAGTATTTT.

The sample holds a few counts of this clone. The chain combines TRBV7-9 with TRBJ2-7; TRBD1 agrees at 9 bases. CDR1 and CDR2 (germline): SEHNR, FQNEAQ (reference sequence). With 3 bases clipped from V and 6 bases from J, the junction kept 9 bases outside the gene matches. The CDR3 runs 15 residues. CDR3 region: CASSFSGTGPVEQYF. The CDR3, as DNA: TGTGCCAGCAGCTTTTCCGGGACAGGGCCCGTCGAGCAGTACTTC. Complete variable domain (other parts from reference TRBV7-9 and TRBJ2-7): DTGVSQNPRHKITKRGQNVTFRCDPISEHNRLYWYRQTLGQGPEFLTYFQNEAQLEKSRLLSDRFSAERPKGSFSTLEIQRTEQGDSAMYLCASSFSGTGPVEQYFGPGTRLTVT.

The rearrangement uses TRBV10-3 and TRBJ2-1; 7 bases agree with TRBD2. The CDR3 runs 16 residues. The germline CDR1 and CDR2 sequences are ENHRY and SYGVKD. J was trimmed by 4 bases and V by 4 bases; bases with no gene match: 10. The CDR3, as DNA: TGTGCCATCAGTGCCCGTGACGGGGGGACGTACAATGAGCAGTTCTTC. Translation: CAISARDGGTYNEQFF.

This rearrangement joins TRBV5-1 to TRBJ2-3; TRBD1 agrees at 10 bases. Germline V gene data show CDR1 as SGHRS and CDR2 as YFSETQ. This CDR3 spans 16 amino acids. The junction had 2 bases not matched to a gene; V was cut back by 0 bases and J by 1 base. The CDR3 region is CASSLGQGAGTDTQYF. The CDR3 nucleotides are TGCGCCAGCAGCTTGGGACAGGGGGCAGGCACAGATACGCAGTATTTT.

This chain connects TRBV10-1 to TRBJ2-3; TRBD2 is a possible D gene (6 bases). V lost 3 bases, J lost 4 bases, and 14 bases lay in between. Per the germline V gene, CDR1 is WNHNN and CDR2 is SYGVQD (reference sequence). The CDR3 is 15 amino acids. CDR3 sequence: CASSETSSWSDTQYF. DNA of the CDR3: TGCGCCAGCAGTGAAACTAGCTCGTGGTCAGATACGCAGTATTTT.

CDR3 in amino acids: CASSLSADRPSYEQYF. CDR3 sequence (DNA): TGTGCCAGCAGTTTAAGCGCGGACAGGCCCTCCTACGAGCAGTACTTC. The chain has TRBV28 and TRBJ2-7; 7 bases are a match to TRBD1. Germline V lookup: CDR1 MDHEN, CDR2 SYDVKM. The CDR3 runs 16 residues. V gave up 2 bases and J gave up 0 bases; unmatched junction bases: 7.

This chain connects TRBV15 to TRBJ1-1, with unresolved D. Trimming removed 1 base at V and 4 bases at J, with 19 bases between. The CDR3 has 17 residues. Germline CDR1 LNHNV, CDR2 YYDKDF (reference sequence). The CDR3 region has the DNA TGTGCCACCAGCAGAGGCGGCAACAGCCTGGGAGGCACTGAAGCTTTCTTT. Translating it yields CATSRGGNSLGGTEAFF.

This sequence joins TRBV11-2 and TRBJ2-2; D unclear. Germline V gene lookup returns CDR1 SGHAT and CDR2 FQNNGV. The CDR3 length is 14 residues. The V end was cut by 5 bases, the J end by 2 bases, with 9 bases between. Written as DNA, the CDR3 is TGTGCCAGCAGCCCTAGGTTTAACACCGGGGAGCTGTTTTTT. This encodes CASSPRFNTGELFF.

The rearrangement uses TRBV6-5 and TRBJ1-1, with 8 bases that match TRBD1. The CDR3 consists of 15 residues. Germline trimming cut 2 bases from V and 1 base from J; bases unmatched to any gene: 3. Germline CDR1 is MNHEY and CDR2 is SVGAGI. CDR3 nucleotides: TGTGCCAGCAGTTACGCGCAGGGGGCGAACACTGAAGCTTTCTTT. It codes for CASSYAQGANTEAFF.

There are a few counts of this clone. V gene TRBV7-9 combines with J gene TRBJ1-2; D not resolved. Deletions cut 5 bases from V and 8 bases from J, with 18 bases between. The CDR3 totals 14 residues. The germline CDR1 and CDR2 sequences are SEHNR and FQNEAQ (reference sequence). CDR3: CASSALEWRWGYTF. Here the CDR3 DNA reads TGTGCCAGCAGCGCACTAGAATGGCGGTGGGGCTACACCTTC.

This chain connects TRBV7-3 to TRBJ2-1; D gene unclear. Trimming shortened V by 2 bases and J by 2 bases, and 7 bases separated the two germline ends. This CDR3 has 14 residues. Germline-derived CDR1 and CDR2 are SGHTA and FQGTGA. CDR3 sequence reads: CASSLDFPYNEQFF. The DNA for the CDR3 is TGTGCCAGCAGCTTAGACTTTCCCTACAATGAGCAGTTCTTC. Complete variable domain (other parts from reference TRBV7-3 and TRBJ2-1): GAGVSQTPSNKVTEKGKYVELRCDPISGHTALYWYRQSLGQGPEFLIYFQGTGAADDSGLPNDRFFAVRPEGSVSTLKIQRTERGDSAVYLCASSLDFPYNEQFFGPGTRLTVL.

The chain links TRBV19 to TRBJ2-7; D unclear. This CDR3 is built from 12 residues. Germline V CDR1 and CDR2: LNHDA, SQIVND (reference sequence). Trimming shortened V by 9 bases and J by 1 base, and 10 bases separated the two germline ends. The CDR3 DNA follows: TGTGCCAGCCGGAGTTATTCCTACGAGCAGTACTTC. Protein product: CASRSYSYEQYF.

The J gene is TRBJ1-3, the V gene TRBV11-2; D is uncertain. Germline V CDR1 and CDR2: SGHAT, FQNNGV. The CDR3 has 15 residues. V lost 0 bases, J lost 11 bases, and 17 bases lay in between. The CDR3 coding sequence is TGTGCCAGCAGCTTAGAGGCAGGTTCCGTCCGTTCCATATATTTT. As protein: CASSLEAGSVRSIYF.

V is TRBV27 and J is TRBJ2-1, with 8 nucleotides matching TRBD2. V trimming: 8 bases; J trimming: 5 bases; junction bases outside the gene matches: 5. The CDR3 extends over 13 amino acids. Looked up from germline, CDR1 is MNHEY and CDR2 is SMNVEV (reference sequence). The CDR3 DNA follows: TGTGCCAGCGAGCGGGGGCCGAACAATGAGCAGTTCTTC. Its translation: CASERGPNNEQFF.